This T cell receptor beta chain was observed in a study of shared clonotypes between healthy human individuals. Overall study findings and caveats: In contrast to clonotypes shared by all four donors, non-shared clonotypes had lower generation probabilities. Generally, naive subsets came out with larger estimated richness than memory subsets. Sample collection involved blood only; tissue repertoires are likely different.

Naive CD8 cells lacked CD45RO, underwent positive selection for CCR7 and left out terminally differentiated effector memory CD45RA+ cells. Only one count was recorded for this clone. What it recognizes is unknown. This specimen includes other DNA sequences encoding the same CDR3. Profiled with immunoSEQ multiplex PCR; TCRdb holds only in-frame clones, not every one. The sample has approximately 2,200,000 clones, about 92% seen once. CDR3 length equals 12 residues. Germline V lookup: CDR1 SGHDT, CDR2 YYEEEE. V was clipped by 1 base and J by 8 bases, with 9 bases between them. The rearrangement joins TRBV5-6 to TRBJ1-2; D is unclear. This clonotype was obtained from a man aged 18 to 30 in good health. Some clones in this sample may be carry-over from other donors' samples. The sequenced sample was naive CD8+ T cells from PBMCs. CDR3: CASSLMGSGYTF. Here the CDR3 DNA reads TGTGCCAGCAGCTTGATGGGTAGCGGCTACACCTTC.